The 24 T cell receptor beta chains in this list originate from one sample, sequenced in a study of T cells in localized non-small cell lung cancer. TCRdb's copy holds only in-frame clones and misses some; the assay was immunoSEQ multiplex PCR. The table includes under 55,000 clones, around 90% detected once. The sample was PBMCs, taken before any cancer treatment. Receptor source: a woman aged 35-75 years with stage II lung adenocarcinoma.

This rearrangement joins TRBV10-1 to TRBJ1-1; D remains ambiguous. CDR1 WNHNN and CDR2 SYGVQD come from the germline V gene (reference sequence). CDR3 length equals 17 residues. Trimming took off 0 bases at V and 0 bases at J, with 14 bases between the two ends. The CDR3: CASSESILGNMNTEAFF. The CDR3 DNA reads TGCGCCAGCAGTGAGTCTATCCTGGGAAACATGAACACTGAAGCTTTCTTT.

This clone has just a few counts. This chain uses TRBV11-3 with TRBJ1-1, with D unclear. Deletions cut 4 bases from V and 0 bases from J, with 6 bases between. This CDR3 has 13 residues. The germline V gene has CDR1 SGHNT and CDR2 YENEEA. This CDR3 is CASSYKMNTEAFF. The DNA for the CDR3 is TGTGCCAGCAGCTACAAGATGAACACTGAAGCTTTCTTT.

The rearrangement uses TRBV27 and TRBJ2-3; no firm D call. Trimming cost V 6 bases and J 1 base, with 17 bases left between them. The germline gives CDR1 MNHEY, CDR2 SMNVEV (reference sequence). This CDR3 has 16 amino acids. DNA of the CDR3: TGTGCCAGCAGCCGCCTCGGCGCGGCCCGCACAGATACGCAGTATTTT. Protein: CASSRLGAARTDTQYF.

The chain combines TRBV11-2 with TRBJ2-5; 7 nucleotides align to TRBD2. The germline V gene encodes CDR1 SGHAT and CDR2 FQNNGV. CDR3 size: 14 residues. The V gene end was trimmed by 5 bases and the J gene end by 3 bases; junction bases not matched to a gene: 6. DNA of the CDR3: TGTGCCAGCAGCCTTCGACTAGCAGAAGAGACCCAGTACTTC. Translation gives CASSLRLAEETQYF.

For the CDR3, the DNA is TGCGCCAGCAGCTTGGAGGCAGGGGGCAATTGGAACACTGAAGCTTTCTTT. Translated, it gives CASSLEAGGNWNTEAFF. This chain links TRBV5-1 with TRBJ1-1; 8 bases match TRBD1. The CDR3 runs 17 residues. Germline CDR1 SGHRS, CDR2 YFSETQ. Trimming removed 0 bases from V and 1 base from J; junction bases left unmatched: 8.

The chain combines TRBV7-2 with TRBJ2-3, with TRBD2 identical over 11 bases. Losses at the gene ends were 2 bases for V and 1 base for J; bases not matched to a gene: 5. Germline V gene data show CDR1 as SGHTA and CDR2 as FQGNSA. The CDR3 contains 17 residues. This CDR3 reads CASSLQTSGSGTDTQYF. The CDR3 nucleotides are TGTGCCAGCAGCTTACAAACTAGCGGGAGCGGCACAGATACGCAGTATTTT.

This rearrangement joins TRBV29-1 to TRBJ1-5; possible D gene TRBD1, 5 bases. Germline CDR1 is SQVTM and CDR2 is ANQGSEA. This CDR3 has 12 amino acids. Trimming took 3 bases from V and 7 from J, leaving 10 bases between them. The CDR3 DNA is TGCAGCGTTGAGGGGGAGAACCAGCCCCAGCATTTT. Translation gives CSVEGENQPQHF. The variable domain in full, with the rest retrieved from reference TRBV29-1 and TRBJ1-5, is SAVISQKPSRDICQRGTSLTIQCQVDSQVTMMFWYRQQPGQSLTLIATANQGSEATYESGFVIDKFPISRPNLTFSTLTVSNMSPEDSSIYLCSVEGENQPQHFGDGTRLSIL.

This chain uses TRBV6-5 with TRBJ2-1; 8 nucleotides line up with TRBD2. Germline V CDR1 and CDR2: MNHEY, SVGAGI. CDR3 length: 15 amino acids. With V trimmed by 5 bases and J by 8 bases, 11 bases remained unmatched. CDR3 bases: TGTGCCAGCAGTCCCGGGAGGGTAAGTGTCGATGAGCAGTTCTTC. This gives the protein CASSPGRVSVDEQFF.

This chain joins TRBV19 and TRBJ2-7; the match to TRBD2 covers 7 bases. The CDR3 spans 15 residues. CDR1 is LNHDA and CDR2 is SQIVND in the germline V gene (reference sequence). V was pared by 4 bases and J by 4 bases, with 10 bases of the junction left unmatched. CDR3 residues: CASSTSAGRVYEQYF. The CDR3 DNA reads TGTGCCAGTAGTACCTCAGCGGGGCGAGTGTACGAGCAGTACTTC.

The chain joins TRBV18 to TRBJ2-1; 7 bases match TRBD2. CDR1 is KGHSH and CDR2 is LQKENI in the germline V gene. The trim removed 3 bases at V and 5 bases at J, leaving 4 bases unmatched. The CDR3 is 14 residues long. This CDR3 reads CASSPGLVDNEQFF. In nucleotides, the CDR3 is TGTGCCAGCTCACCTGGACTAGTCGACAATGAGCAGTTCTTC.

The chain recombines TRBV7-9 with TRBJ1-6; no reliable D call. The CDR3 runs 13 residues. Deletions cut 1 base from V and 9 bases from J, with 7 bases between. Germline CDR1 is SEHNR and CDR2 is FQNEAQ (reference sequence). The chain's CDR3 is CASSLEGSSPLHF. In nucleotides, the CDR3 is TGTGCCAGCAGCTTAGAGGGATCTTCACCCCTCCACTTT.

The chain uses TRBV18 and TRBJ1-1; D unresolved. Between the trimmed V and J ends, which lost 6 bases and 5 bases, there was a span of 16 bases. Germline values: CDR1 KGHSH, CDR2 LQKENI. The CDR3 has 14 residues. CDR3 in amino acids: CASSPEPFGTEAFF. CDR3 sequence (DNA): TGTGCCAGCTCCCCCGAACCCTTCGGTACTGAAGCTTTCTTT.

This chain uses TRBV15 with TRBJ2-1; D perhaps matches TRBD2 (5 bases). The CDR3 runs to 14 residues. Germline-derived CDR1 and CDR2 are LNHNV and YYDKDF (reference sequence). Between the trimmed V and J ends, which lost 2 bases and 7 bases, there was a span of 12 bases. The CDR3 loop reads CATSRKSSSNEQFF. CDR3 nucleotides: TGTGCCACCAGCAGAAAGTCTAGCAGTAATGAGCAGTTCTTC.

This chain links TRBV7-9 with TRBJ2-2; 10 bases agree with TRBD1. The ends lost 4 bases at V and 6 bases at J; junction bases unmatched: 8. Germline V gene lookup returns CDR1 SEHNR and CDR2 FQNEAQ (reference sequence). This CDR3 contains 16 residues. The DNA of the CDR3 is TGTGCCAGCAGCTCTGACAGGGGGCAAGTGGCCGGGGAGCTGTTTTTT. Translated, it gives CASSSDRGQVAGELFF.

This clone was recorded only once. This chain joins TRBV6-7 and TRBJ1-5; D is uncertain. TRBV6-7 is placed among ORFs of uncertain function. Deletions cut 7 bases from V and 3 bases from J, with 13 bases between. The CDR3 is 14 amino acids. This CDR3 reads CASMVIGLNQPQHF. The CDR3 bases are TGTGCCAGCATGGTTATCGGCCTCAATCAGCCCCAGCATTTT.

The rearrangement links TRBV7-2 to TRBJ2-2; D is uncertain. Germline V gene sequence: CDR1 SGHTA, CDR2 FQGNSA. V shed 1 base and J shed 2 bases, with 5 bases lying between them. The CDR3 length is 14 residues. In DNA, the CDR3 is TGTGCCAGCAGCTTAGAAACCAACACCGGGGAGCTGTTTTTT. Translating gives CASSLETNTGELFF.

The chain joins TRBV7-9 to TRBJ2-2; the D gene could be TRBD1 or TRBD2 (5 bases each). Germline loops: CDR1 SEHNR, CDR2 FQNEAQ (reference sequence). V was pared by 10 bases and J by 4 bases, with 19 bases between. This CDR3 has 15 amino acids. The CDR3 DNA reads TGTGCCACCAAGAGGGGTGTACTTGGCACCGGGGAGCTGTTTTTT. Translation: CATKRGVLGTGELFF.

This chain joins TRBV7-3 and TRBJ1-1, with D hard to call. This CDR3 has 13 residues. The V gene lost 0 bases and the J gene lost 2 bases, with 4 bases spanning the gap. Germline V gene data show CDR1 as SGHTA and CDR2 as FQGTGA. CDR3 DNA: TGTGCCAGCAGCTTAACAGTCAACACTGAAGCTTTCTTT. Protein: CASSLTVNTEAFF.

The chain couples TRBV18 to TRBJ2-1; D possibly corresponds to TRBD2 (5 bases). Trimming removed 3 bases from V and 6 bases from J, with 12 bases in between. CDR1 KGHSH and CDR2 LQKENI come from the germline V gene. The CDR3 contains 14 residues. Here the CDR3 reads CASSPSSRANEQFF. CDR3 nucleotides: TGTGCCAGCTCACCGTCTTCGAGGGCCAATGAGCAGTTCTTC.

This chain's CDR3 is CASSPGALYSNQPQHF. CDR3 coding DNA: TGCGCCAGCAGCCCCGGAGCCCTGTATAGCAATCAGCCCCAGCATTTT. The chain couples TRBV5-1 to TRBJ1-5; no firm D call. V was trimmed by 4 bases and J by 0 bases, leaving 14 bases between them. The germline gives CDR1 SGHRS, CDR2 YFSETQ. This CDR3 has 16 amino acids.

The CDR3 here is CASSSRGARAAGELFF. The CDR3 DNA sequence: TGTGCCAGCAGCTCCCGGGGCGCTAGGGCGGCCGGGGAGCTGTTTTTT. The gene calls are TRBV7-2 and TRBJ2-2; D is perhaps TRBD1 or TRBD2 (5 bases each). Germline-derived CDR1 and CDR2 are SGHTA and FQGNSA. Trimming removed 4 bases from V and 6 bases from J, with 18 bases in between. The CDR3 length is 16 residues.

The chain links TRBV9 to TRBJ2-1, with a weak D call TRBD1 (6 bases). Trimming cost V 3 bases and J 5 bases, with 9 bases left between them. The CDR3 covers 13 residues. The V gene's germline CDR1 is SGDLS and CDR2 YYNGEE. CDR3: CASSGPGDNEQFF. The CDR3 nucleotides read TGTGCCAGCAGCGGCCCAGGGGACAATGAGCAGTTCTTC.

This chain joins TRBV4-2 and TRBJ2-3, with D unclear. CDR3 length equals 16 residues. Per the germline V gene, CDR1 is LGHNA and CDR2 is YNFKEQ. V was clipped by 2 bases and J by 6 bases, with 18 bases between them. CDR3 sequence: CASSQKTPPLTDTQYF. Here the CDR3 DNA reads TGTGCCAGCAGCCAAAAGACCCCCCCCCTTACTGATACGCAGTATTTT.

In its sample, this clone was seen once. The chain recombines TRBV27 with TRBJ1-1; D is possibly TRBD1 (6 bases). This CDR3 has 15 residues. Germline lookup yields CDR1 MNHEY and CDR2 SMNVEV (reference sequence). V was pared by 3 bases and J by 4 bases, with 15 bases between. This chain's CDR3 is CASSLYQQGPTEAFF. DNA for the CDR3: TGTGCCAGCAGTTTGTACCAACAGGGCCCCACTGAAGCTTTCTTT.